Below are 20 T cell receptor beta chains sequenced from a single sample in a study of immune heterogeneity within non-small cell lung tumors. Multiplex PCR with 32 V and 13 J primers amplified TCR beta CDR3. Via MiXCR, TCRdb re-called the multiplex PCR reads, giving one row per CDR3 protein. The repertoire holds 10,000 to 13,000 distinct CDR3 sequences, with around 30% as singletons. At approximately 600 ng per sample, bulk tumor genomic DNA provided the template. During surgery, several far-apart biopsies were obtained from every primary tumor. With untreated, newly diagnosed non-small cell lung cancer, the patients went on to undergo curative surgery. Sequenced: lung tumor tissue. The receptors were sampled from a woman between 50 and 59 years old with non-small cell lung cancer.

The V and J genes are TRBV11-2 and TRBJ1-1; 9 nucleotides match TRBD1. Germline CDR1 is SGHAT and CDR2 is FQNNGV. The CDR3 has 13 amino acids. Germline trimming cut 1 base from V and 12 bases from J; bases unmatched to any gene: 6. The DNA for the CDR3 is TGTGCCAGCAGCTTAGGGGGGGACAGGGAAACTTTCTTT. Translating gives CASSLGGDRETFF.

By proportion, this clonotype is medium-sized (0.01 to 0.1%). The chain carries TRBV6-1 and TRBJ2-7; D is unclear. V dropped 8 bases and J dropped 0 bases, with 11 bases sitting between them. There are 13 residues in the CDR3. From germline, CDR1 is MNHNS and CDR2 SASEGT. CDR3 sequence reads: CASGNLLSYEQYF. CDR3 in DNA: TGTGCCAGCGGGAACTTGCTCTCCTACGAGCAGTACTTC.

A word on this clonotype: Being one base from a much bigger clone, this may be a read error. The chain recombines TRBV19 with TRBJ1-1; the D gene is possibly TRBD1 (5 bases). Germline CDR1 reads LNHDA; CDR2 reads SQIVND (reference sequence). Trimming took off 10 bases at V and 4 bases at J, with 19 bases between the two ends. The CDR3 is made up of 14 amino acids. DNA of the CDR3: TGTGCCACCCTCCCCGGCAGGGCAAGCACTGAAGCTTTCTTT. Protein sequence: CATLPGRASTEAFF. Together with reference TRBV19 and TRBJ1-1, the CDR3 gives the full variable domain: DGGITQSPKYLFRKEGQNVTLSCEQNLNHDAMYWYRQDPGQGLRLIYYSQIVNDFQKGDIAEGYSVSREKKESFPLTVTSAQKNPTAFYLCATLPGRASTEAFFGQGTRLTVV.

CDR3 bases: TGTGCCTCTTCATTCGGGCGAGCTCTAGAAAATGAGCAGTTCTTC. It specifies CASSFGRALENEQFF. The chain has TRBV24-1 and TRBJ2-1; no clear D gene. V shed 12 bases and J shed 7 bases, with 24 bases lying between them. This CDR3 is built from 15 residues. CDR1 is KGHDR, CDR2 SFDVKD, per germline.

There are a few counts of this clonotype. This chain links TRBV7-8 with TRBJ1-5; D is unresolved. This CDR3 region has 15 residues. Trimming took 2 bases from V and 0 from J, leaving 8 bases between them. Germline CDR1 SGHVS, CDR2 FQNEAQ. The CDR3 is CASSLLSNSNQPQHF. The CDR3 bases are TGTGCCAGCAGCTTACTGTCAAATAGCAATCAGCCCCAGCATTTT.

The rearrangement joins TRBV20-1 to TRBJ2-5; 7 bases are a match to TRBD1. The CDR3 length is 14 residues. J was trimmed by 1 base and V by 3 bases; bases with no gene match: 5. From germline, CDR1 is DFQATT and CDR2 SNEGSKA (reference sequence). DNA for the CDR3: TGCAGTGCTAGCGATACAGGGGCCCAAGAGACCCAGTACTTC. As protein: CSASDTGAQETQYF.

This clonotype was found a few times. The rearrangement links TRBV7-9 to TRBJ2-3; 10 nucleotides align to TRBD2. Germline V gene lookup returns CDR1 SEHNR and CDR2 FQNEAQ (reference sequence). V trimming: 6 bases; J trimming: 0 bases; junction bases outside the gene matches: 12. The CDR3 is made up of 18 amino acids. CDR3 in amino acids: CASSIIAGGRSSTDTQYF. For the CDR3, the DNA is TGTGCCAGCAGTATTATAGCGGGAGGTCGTTCTAGCACAGATACGCAGTATTTT.

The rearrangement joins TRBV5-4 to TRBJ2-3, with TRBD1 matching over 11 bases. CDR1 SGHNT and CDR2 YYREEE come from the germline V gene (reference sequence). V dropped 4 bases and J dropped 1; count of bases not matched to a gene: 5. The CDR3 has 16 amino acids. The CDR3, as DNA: TGTGCCAGCAGCGTCGGACAGGGGGCGGGCACAGATACGCAGTATTTT. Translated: CASSVGQGAGTDTQYF.

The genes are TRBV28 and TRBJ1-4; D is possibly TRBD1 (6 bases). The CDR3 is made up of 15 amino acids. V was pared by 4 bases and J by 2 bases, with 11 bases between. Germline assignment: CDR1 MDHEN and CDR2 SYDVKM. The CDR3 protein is CASSSPGETNEKLFF. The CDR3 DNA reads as TGTGCCAGCAGTTCACCAGGGGAGACTAATGAAAAACTGTTTTTT.

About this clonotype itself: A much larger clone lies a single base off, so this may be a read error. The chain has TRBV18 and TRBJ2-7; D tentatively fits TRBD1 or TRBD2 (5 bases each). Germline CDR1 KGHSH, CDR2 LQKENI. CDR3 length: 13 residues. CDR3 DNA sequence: TGTGCCAACTCAACCGGGACGCCTTATCGACAGTACTTC. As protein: CANSTGTPYRQYF. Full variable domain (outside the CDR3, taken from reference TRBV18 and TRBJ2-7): NAGVMQNPRHLVRRRGQEARLRCSPMKGHSHVYWYRQLPEEGLKFMVYLQKENIIDESGMPKERFSAEFPKEGPSILRIQQVVRGDSAAYFCANSTGTPYRQYFGPGTRLTVT.

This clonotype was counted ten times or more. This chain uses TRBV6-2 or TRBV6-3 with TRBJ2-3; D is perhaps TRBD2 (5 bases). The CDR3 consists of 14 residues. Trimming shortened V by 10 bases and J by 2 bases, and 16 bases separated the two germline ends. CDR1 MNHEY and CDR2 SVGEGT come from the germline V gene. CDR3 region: CATKGGLNTDTQYF. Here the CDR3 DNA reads TGTGCCACCAAAGGAGGCCTAAACACAGATACGCAGTATTTT.

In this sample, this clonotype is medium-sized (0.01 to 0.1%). CDR3 amino acids: CATSDYRGADYGYTF. CDR3 DNA sequence: TGTGCCACCAGTGATTACAGGGGCGCGGACTATGGCTACACCTTC. The V gene is TRBV24-1, the J gene TRBJ1-2; 7 positions match TRBD1. The length of the CDR3 is 15 residues. Germline CDR1 KGHDR, CDR2 SFDVKD. V lost 2 bases to trimming and J lost 3 bases; unmatched junction nucleotides: 5.

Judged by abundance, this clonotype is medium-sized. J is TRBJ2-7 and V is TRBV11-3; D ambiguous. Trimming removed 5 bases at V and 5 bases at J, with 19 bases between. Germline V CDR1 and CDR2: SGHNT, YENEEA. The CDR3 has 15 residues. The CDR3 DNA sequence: TGTGCCAGCAGCCCCGACGGGCCCCCGTTGGACGAGCAGTACTTC. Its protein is CASSPDGPPLDEQYF.

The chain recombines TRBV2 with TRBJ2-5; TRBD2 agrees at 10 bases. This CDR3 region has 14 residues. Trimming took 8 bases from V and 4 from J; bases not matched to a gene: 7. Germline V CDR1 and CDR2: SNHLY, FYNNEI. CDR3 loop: CASASGSPGETQYF. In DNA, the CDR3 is TGTGCCAGCGCTAGCGGGAGCCCCGGAGAGACCCAGTACTTC.

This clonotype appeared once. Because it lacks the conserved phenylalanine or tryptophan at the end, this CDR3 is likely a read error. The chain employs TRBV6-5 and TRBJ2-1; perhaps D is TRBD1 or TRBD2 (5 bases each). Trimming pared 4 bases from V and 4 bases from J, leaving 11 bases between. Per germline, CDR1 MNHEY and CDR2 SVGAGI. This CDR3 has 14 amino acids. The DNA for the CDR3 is TGTGCCAGCAGTTTCCGGGACCAATACAATGAGCAGTTCTGC. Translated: CASSFRDQYNEQFC.

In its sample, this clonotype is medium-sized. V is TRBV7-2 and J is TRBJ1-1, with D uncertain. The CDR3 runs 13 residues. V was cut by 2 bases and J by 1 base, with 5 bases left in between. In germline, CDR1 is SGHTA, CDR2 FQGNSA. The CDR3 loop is CASSLYENTEAFF. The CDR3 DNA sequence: TGTGCCAGCAGCTTATATGAGAACACTGAAGCTTTCTTT.

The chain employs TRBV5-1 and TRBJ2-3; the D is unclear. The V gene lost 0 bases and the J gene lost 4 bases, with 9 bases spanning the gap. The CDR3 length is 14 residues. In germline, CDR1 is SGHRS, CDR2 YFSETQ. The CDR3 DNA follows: TGCGCCAGCAGCTTGGGTAGTACTGCAGATACGCAGTATTTT. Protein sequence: CASSLGSTADTQYF.

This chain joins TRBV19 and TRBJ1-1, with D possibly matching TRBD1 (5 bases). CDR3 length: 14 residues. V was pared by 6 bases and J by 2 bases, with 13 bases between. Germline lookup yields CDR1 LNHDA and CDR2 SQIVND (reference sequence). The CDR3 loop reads CASSDNGGNTEAFF. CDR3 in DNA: TGTGCCAGTAGCGACAACGGGGGAAACACTGAAGCTTTCTTT.

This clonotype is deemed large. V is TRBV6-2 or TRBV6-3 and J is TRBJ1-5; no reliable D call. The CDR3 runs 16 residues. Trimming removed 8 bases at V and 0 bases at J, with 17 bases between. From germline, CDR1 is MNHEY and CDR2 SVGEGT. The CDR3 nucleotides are TGTGCCAGCCATCCCGGCCCTCTCTATAGCAATCAGCCCCAGCATTTT. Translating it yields CASHPGPLYSNQPQHF.

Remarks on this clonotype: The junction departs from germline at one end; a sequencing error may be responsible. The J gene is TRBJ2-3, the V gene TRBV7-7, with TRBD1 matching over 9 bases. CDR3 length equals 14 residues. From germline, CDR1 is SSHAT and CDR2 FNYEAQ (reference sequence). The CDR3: CASSSGTGKDTQYF. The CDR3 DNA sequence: TGTGCTAGCAGCTCCGGGACAGGGAAAGATACGCAGTATTTT.